A single sample gave rise to the 24 T cell receptor beta chains below, sequenced in a study of blood T cell repertoires in COVID-19. Only in-frame clones appear in the TCRdb table, and some are missing; sequencing was by immunoSEQ multiplex PCR. The sample yields around 300,000 clones, roughly 90% seen once. Material for sequencing was peripheral blood. Source of these receptors: a woman in her 70s with COVID-19, enrolled during active disease.

V usage is TRBV7-9 and J usage is TRBJ2-7, with D possibly matching TRBD2 (6 bases). The CDR3 extends over 15 amino acids. CDR1 and CDR2 (germline): SEHNR, FQNEAQ (reference sequence). Trimming pared 4 bases from V and 1 base from J, leaving 14 bases between. In nucleotides, the CDR3 is TGTGCCAGCAGCTCCCCGGAGGGCGGGTCCTACGAGCAGTACTTC. Protein: CASSSPEGGSYEQYF.

CDR3 DNA sequence: TGTGCCAGCGAATCGGCGGGGGTCACAGATACGCAGTATTTT. It translates to CASESAGVTDTQYF. This chain links TRBV2 with TRBJ2-3, with TRBD2 identical over 7 bases. With 8 bases clipped from V and 2 bases from J, the junction kept 7 bases outside the gene matches. This CDR3 contains 14 residues. CDR1 and CDR2 (germline): SNHLY, FYNNEI. The entire variable domain, with the rest obtained from reference TRBV2 and TRBJ2-3, is as follows: EPEVTQTPSHQVTQMGQEVILRCVPISNHLYFYWYRQILGQKVEFLVSFYNNEISEKSEIFDDQFSVERPDGSNFTLKIRSTKLEDSAMYFCASESAGVTDTQYFGPGTRLTVL.

The gene calls are TRBV28 and TRBJ2-7; 7 bases are a match to TRBD1. V shed 7 bases and J 5 bases; nucleotides not matched to a gene: 11. The CDR3 is 14 amino acids. Germline V CDR1 and CDR2: MDHEN, SYDVKM. Here the CDR3 reads CASNIATGIHEQYF. The CDR3 DNA reads as TGTGCCAGCAATATAGCGACAGGGATCCACGAGCAGTACTTC.

This clone was recorded only once. This chain joins TRBV18 and TRBJ2-7, with 8 bases matching TRBD1. The V gene end was trimmed by 4 bases and the J gene end by 5 bases; junction bases not matched to a gene: 4. The germline V gene encodes CDR1 KGHSH and CDR2 LQKENI. CDR3 length: 13 residues. In DNA form, the CDR3 reads TGTGCCAGCTCACTGGACAGGGTCGACGAGCAGTACTTC. This translates into CASSLDRVDEQYF.

The rearrangement joins TRBV4-3 to TRBJ1-2; 8 bases map to TRBD1. The germline gives CDR1 LGHNA, CDR2 YSLEER. Trimming removed 1 base from V and 11 bases from J; junction bases left unmatched: 15. This CDR3 has 16 residues. Here the CDR3 DNA reads TGCGCCAGCAGCCAAGGTTGGGCAGGGGGCCTTGTCGGGTACACCTTC. Residues: CASSQGWAGGLVGYTF.

In its sample, this clone was seen a few times. Other nucleotide sequences in the sample specify the same CDR3. The CDR3 protein is CASSIGQGSYGYTF. In DNA, the CDR3 is TGTGCCAGTAGTATTGGACAGGGGAGCTATGGCTACACCTTC. The chain links TRBV19 to TRBJ1-2; the match to TRBD1 covers 9 bases. CDR3 length: 14 residues. V was clipped by 3 bases and J by 4 bases; unmatched bases: 3. Germline V CDR1 and CDR2: LNHDA, SQIVND (reference sequence).

The genes are TRBV19 and TRBJ1-1, with D hard to call. Trimming left V 2 bases short and J 5 bases short, with 9 bases between. The CDR3 length is 13 residues. CDR1 is LNHDA, CDR2 SQIVND, per germline (reference sequence). CDR3 region: CASSITGRTEAFF. The CDR3 DNA follows: TGTGCCAGTAGTATAACGGGGAGAACTGAAGCTTTCTTT.

V is TRBV24-1 and J is TRBJ1-1; 9 nucleotides agree with TRBD1. This CDR3 contains 15 residues. J was trimmed by 5 bases and V by 2 bases; bases with no gene match: 5. Germline assignment: CDR1 KGHDR and CDR2 SFDVKD. CDR3 protein: CATSDSDRGGTEAFF. CDR3 nucleotides: TGTGCCACCAGTGATTCGGACAGGGGAGGGACTGAAGCTTTCTTT.

The chain has TRBV7-2 and TRBJ2-5, with D maybe TRBD1 (6 bases). The germline CDR1 and CDR2 sequences are SGHTA and FQGNSA. V was cut by 7 bases and J by 0 bases, with 12 bases left in between. This CDR3 has 14 residues. The CDR3 coding sequence is TGTGCCAGCAAGGGGGACAACAACCAAGAGACCCAGTACTTC. Translated, it gives CASKGDNNQETQYF.

This clone came up many times. The rearrangement joins TRBV28 to TRBJ1-6; tentatively, D is TRBD1 (6 bases). Trimming removed 6 bases at V and 10 bases at J, with 22 bases between. In germline, CDR1 is MDHEN, CDR2 SYDVKM. The CDR3 is 16 amino acids. The CDR3 DNA reads TGTGCCAGCAGCCTACCCCTAGGGGGGGCACAGTCACCCCTCCACTTT. This sequence encodes CASSLPLGGAQSPLHF.

The chain uses TRBV10-3 and TRBJ1-6, with 9 bases aligning to TRBD1. Germline V CDR1 and CDR2: ENHRY, SYGVKD. This CDR3 has 14 residues. Germline trimming cut 6 bases from V and 8 bases from J; bases unmatched to any gene: 5. The CDR3: CAIRGTGTYSPLHF. CDR3 bases: TGTGCCATCAGGGGGACAGGGACGTATTCACCCCTCCACTTT.

J is TRBJ1-1 and V is TRBV2; TRBD1 might be the D (6 bases). Deletions cut 5 bases from V and 4 bases from J, with 14 bases between. The CDR3 is made up of 14 amino acids. Germline CDR1 SNHLY, CDR2 FYNNEI. CDR3 sequence: CASSYTGWATEAFF. For the CDR3, the DNA is TGTGCCAGCAGTTACACAGGGTGGGCCACTGAAGCTTTCTTT. Full variable domain (outside the CDR3, taken from reference TRBV2 and TRBJ1-1): EPEVTQTPSHQVTQMGQEVILRCVPISNHLYFYWYRQILGQKVEFLVSFYNNEISEKSEIFDDQFSVERPDGSNFTLKIRSTKLEDSAMYFCASSYTGWATEAFFGQGTRLTVV.

This chain joins TRBV19 and TRBJ2-3; a weak D match, TRBD1 (6 bases). Germline lookup yields CDR1 LNHDA and CDR2 SQIVND (reference sequence). V was shortened by 7 bases and J by 8 bases, with 19 bases between the two germline ends. The CDR3 is 14 amino acids. The CDR3 DNA is TGTGCCAGTAACCAACAGGGCCTGATGGGTACGCAGTATTTT. As protein: CASNQQGLMGTQYF. The complete variable domain, with remaining parts taken from reference TRBV19 and TRBJ2-3, reads DGGITQSPKYLFRKEGQNVTLSCEQNLNHDAMYWYRQDPGQGLRLIYYSQIVNDFQKGDIAEGYSVSREKKESFPLTVTSAQKNPTAFYLCASNQQGLMGTQYFGPGTRLTVL.

The chain has TRBV3-1 (or the pseudogene TRBV3-2) and TRBJ1-2, with D hard to call. Trimming removed 1 base at V and 1 base at J, with 10 bases between. CDR1 and CDR2 (germline): LGHDT, YNNKEL (reference sequence). The CDR3 contains 15 residues. In DNA, the CDR3 is TGTGCCAGCAGCCAAGTTGCGGGTAGTAACTATGGCTACACCTTC. Its translation: CASSQVAGSNYGYTF.

This clone was detected only once. The CDR3 sequence is CASSLGTSGGNEQYF. CDR3 nucleotide sequence: TGTGCCAGCAGCCTTGGGACTAGCGGGGGGAACGAGCAGTACTTC. The J gene is TRBJ2-7, the V gene TRBV13, with 15 positions matching TRBD2. Germline CDR1 PRHDT, CDR2 FYEKMQ (reference sequence). Trimming took 5 bases from V and 5 from J; bases not matched to a gene: 4. The CDR3 totals 15 residues. The entire variable domain, with the rest obtained from reference TRBV13 and TRBJ2-7, is as follows: AAGVIQSPRHLIKEKRETATLKCYPIPRHDTVYWYQQGPGQDPQFLISFYEKMQSDKGSIPDRFSAQQFSDYHSELNMSSLELGDSALYFCASSLGTSGGNEQYFGPGTRLTVT.

The rearrangement links TRBV18 to TRBJ1-1, with a possible D match to TRBD1 (5 bases). Germline-derived CDR1 and CDR2 are KGHSH and LQKENI. V was clipped by 2 bases and J by 1 base, with 11 bases between them. This CDR3 has 15 residues. CDR3: CASSPGAGGNTEAFF. The CDR3 region has the DNA TGTGCCAGCTCACCAGGGGCGGGAGGGAACACTGAAGCTTTCTTT.

This rearrangement joins TRBV5-8 to TRBJ1-3; D is unresolved. CDR3 length: 15 residues. The germline gives CDR1 SGHTS, CDR2 YDEGEE. Trimming removed 4 bases at V and 0 bases at J, with 11 bases between. Here the CDR3 reads CASSLGTSSGNTIYF. CDR3 bases: TGTGCCAGCAGCCTAGGCACAAGCTCTGGAAACACCATATATTTT.

The chain recombines TRBV6-5 with TRBJ2-3, with 10 bases aligning to TRBD2. V shed 10 bases, J shed 10 bases, and the junction held 14 bases outside the gene matches. The germline CDR1 and CDR2 sequences are MNHEY and SVGAGI. The CDR3 length is 14 residues. The CDR3 DNA reads as TGTGCCATACTTAGCGGGGGGTTGCCTCAGTCGCAGTATTTT. As protein: CAILSGGLPQSQYF.

This clone was observed a handful of times. The chain is built from TRBV24-1 and TRBJ1-2; no clear D gene. The length of the CDR3 is 12 residues. CDR1 and CDR2 (germline): KGHDR, SFDVKD. Trimming stripped 3 bases from V and 8 bases from J, with 9 bases between. DNA of the CDR3: TGTGCCACCAGTGATATTCTGTCCGGCTACACCTTC. It yields the protein CATSDILSGYTF.

V gene TRBV6-6 combines with J gene TRBJ1-3; 8 bases are a match to TRBD1. After removal of 6 bases from V and 2 bases from J, the junction contained 6 bases not matched to a gene. The CDR3 has 15 residues. The germline V gene has CDR1 MNHNY and CDR2 SVGAGI (reference sequence). The DNA for the CDR3 is TGTGCCAGCAGAACAGACAGGGGAGCTGGAAACACCATATATTTT. Translated: CASRTDRGAGNTIYF.

This clone was recorded only once. The V and J genes are TRBV9 and TRBJ2-7; 8 bases map to TRBD2. The CDR3 is 13 residues long. V shed 3 bases, J shed 5 bases, and the junction held 4 bases outside the gene matches. Germline V gene lookup returns CDR1 SGDLS and CDR2 YYNGEE. CDR3 in DNA: TGTGCCAGCAGCGGTCGGGGGGGGCACGAGCAGTACTTC. It codes for CASSGRGGHEQYF.

The chain recombines TRBV10-1 with TRBJ1-6, with a weak D call TRBD1 (5 bases). The CDR3 has 14 residues. Per the germline V gene, CDR1 is WNHNN and CDR2 is SYGVQD (reference sequence). Deletions cut 5 bases from V and 12 bases from J, with 17 bases between. CDR3 bases: TGCGCCAGCAGTAAACTGCCAGGCCAGGGACCCCTCCACTTT. Its translation is CASSKLPGQGPLHF.

A single count supports this clone. This chain connects TRBV5-1 to TRBJ2-2; 10 bases are a match to TRBD1. The CDR3 is 16 amino acids. The V gene's germline CDR1 is SGHRS and CDR2 YFSETQ. Unmatched junction bases numbered 5, after V lost 0 bases and J lost 6 bases. The CDR3 here is CASSLGTGGDSGELFF. In DNA, the CDR3 is TGCGCCAGCAGCTTGGGGACAGGGGGAGATTCCGGGGAGCTGTTTTTT.

V usage is TRBV28 and J usage is TRBJ2-2; 9 bases fit TRBD1. V lost 5 bases to trimming and J lost 1 base; unmatched junction nucleotides: 2. CDR1 is MDHEN, CDR2 SYDVKM, per germline. The CDR3 spans 15 residues. DNA for the CDR3: TGTGCCAGCAGTACAGGGGGCAAGAACACCGGGGAGCTGTTTTTT. Translation: CASSTGGKNTGELFF.